The clone carrying this T cell receptor (beta chain) was counted ten times or more. No antigen is known for it. The data belong to a study of T-cell reconstitution after alpha-beta-depleted transplantation in children. Deletions cut 4 bases from V and 3 bases from J, with 13 bases between. This CDR3 comprises 15 residues. In germline, CDR1 is WSHSY, CDR2 SAAADI. During its preparation, the TCRbeta library received unique molecular identifiers. One entry per CDR3 protein, called by TCRdb with MiXCR from the PCR reads. The data show roughly 70,000 distinct CDR3 sequences, with roughly 4.5% seen just once and about 19% held by the top ten. Overall study results and limits: T-cell numbers and diversity one year post-transplant derived largely from freshly generated T cells.

The TCR comes from a boy under two years old who had a stem cell transplant for acute myeloid leukemia, so the T cells may come from the graft donor. Specimen: PBMCs, mostly from graft donor cells, collected 180 days after TCRalphabeta/CD19-depleted stem cell transplant. V gene TRBV10-2 combines with J gene TRBJ2-4, with D possibly being TRBD1 (6 bases). CDR3 bases: TGCGCCAGCAGTGCACCGGACAGAATCAAAAACATTCAGTACTTC. It is translated as CASSAPDRIKNIQYF.